The clone carrying this TCR beta chain was recorded a few times. What it recognizes is unknown. The record originates from a study of blood T cells in healthy people across ages. Whole-study results and caveats: It was the long-lived donors that had more naive CD4+ cells and higher diversity than aged donors.

Individuals who donated were healthy Caucasians from Russia aged about 6 to 100. Combining a sample-barcoded 5' primer with a J-beta primer mix, a second PCR ran for roughly 7 to 12 cycles. TCRdb re-derived calls from the 5' RACE reads in MiXCR, one entry per CDR3 protein. The sample gives some 560,000 distinct CDR3 sequences, approximately 26% of which show up once; over 3.5% is in the top ten. These same records also appear under a second study, on T cells of mothers and their children. According to that study: A few mothers and their six children, all healthy Caucasians, donated. Mothers gave over 8.5 million TCR beta CDR3 reads each, and children several million each.

The sequence was collected from a boy younger than 10 in good health. Sample: blood.

The CDR3 DNA reads as TGTGCCAGCAGCTTCCAAGGGGCTAGCGGGGCCTACGAGCAGTACTTC. It is translated as CASSFQGASGAYEQYF. The gene calls are TRBV6-2 or TRBV6-3 and TRBJ2-7; 9 bases fit TRBD2. In germline, CDR1 is MNHEY, CDR2 SVGEGT. V gave up 6 bases and J gave up 2 bases; unmatched junction bases: 11. There are 16 residues in the CDR3.